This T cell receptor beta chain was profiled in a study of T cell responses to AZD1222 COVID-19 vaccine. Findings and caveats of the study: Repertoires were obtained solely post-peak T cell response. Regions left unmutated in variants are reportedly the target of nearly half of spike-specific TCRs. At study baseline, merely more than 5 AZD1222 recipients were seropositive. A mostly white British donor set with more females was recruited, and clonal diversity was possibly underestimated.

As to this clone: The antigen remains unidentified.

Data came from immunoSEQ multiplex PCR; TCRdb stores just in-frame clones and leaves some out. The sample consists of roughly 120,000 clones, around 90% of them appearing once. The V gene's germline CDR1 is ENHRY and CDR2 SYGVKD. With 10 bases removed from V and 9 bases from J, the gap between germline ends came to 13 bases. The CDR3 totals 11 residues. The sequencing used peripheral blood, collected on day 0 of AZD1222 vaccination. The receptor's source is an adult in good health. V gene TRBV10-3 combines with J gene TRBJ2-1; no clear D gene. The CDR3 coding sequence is TGTGCCAGTCGAGTCGACATTGAGCAGTTCTTC. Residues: CASRVDIEQFF.